The clone carrying this T cell receptor beta chain showed up many times. Its cognate antigen is unknown. These data originate in a study of identical twins. General study results and limits: Low generation probability was overrepresented in out-of-frame alpha sequences shared by twins.

The CDR3 has 14 residues. V dropped 4 bases and J dropped 5; count of bases not matched to a gene: 6. The V gene's germline CDR1 is SGHAT and CDR2 FQNNGV. It was template switching that added a universal primer site, and there were unique molecular identifiers on the cDNA. TCRdb used MiXCR to reprocess the 5' RACE reads, holding one entry per CDR3 protein. In the table there are 650,000 to 750,000 distinct CDR3 sequences, around 20% of which are singletons. The same sample was also studied in work on T cells expressing NK-cell markers. That work contributes: For four donors, these clonotypes were likewise the leading ones in the CD3+CD56-NKG2C+ fraction.

The specimen sequenced was PBMCs. This sequence joins TRBV11-2 and TRBJ2-5; 8 positions agree with TRBD1. This sequence originates from a woman aged 18-30 years in good health. The CDR3 region is CASSSGQGWETQYF. CDR3 nucleotides: TGTGCCAGCAGCTCCGGACAGGGTTGGGAGACCCAGTACTTC. Based on the CDR3 plus reference TRBV11-2 and TRBJ2-5, the full variable domain is EAGVAQSPRYKIIEKRQSVAFWCNPISGHATLYWYQQILGQGPKLLIQFQNNGVVDDSQLPKDRFSAERLKGVDSTLKIQPAKLEDSAVYLCASSSGQGWETQYFGPGTRLLVL.